This T cell receptor (beta chain) is from a study of type 1 and type 2 diabetes patients. Study at large: Samples came from type 1 diabetic, type 2 diabetic or nondiabetic people, recruited in China. CD4+ or CD8+ T cells were positively selected from PBMCs with microbeads.

Whole-study results and caveats: Type 2 diabetes and control samples shared highly correlated V and J usage, averaging around 0.97.

Notes on this clonotype: Its specificity is not known.

Peripheral blood, ten milliliters per participant, was collected. Amplification started from genomic DNA. A primer set of 30 forward and 13 reverse primers amplified the CDR3. Each CDR3 protein is one row after TCRdb ran MiXCR on the multiplex PCR reads. The sample carries 250,000 to 300,000 distinct CDR3 sequences, 45% to 60% recorded once. In germline, CDR1 is DFQATT, CDR2 SNEGSKA (reference sequence). The CDR3 contains 18 residues. The trim removed 0 bases at V and 4 bases at J, leaving 17 bases unmatched. This clonotype originated in a man aged 18 to 30 with type 2 diabetes. The genes are TRBV20-1 and TRBJ1-2; 7 bases fit TRBD1. Sample: peripheral blood mononuclear cells (PBMCs). DNA of the CDR3: TGCAGTGCTAGAGAATTATCTCCCGGGACAGTCTTTGGCTATGGCTACACCTTC. Amino acid sequence: CSARELSPGTVFGYGYTF.